This passage covers 16 T cell receptor beta chains from one sample sequenced in a study of prognosis after radiotherapy for stage I lung cancer. Two-round multiplex PCR, the amplification method, yielded TCR beta CDR3 from genomic DNA. Round-one PCR had primers specific to each TRBV and TRBJ gene. Each CDR3 protein gets one entry after TCRdb re-called the multiplex PCR reads with MiXCR. The sample lists 25,000 to 30,000 distinct CDR3 sequences, around 41% seen once, with 32% in the top ten. Source: PBMCs, taken before or after stereotactic body radiation therapy (not recorded which). The receptors come from a donor over 45 with non-small cell lung cancer.

The rearrangement links TRBV24-1 to TRBJ2-3; D possibly corresponds to TRBD1 (5 bases). V lost 3 bases and J lost 5, with 20 bases in between. Germline V lookup: CDR1 KGHDR, CDR2 SFDVKD. This CDR3 is 17 amino acids long. CDR3 region: CATSDPLFAGKKDTQYF. The CDR3 DNA reads TGTGCCACCAGTGATCCCCTCTTCGCAGGGAAGAAAGATACGCAGTATTTT.

This clonotype has ten or more counts. This chain joins TRBV27 and TRBJ2-7; D gene uncertain. This CDR3 has 11 residues. Germline V gene data show CDR1 as MNHEY and CDR2 as SMNVEV (reference sequence). V lost 8 bases, J lost 0 bases, and 5 bases lay in between. CDR3 loop: CASRSSYEQYF. The CDR3, as DNA: TGTGCCAGCCGATCCTCCTACGAGCAGTACTTC.

This clonotype showed up many times. The chain links TRBV5-1 to TRBJ1-4, with D unclear. V dropped 3 bases and J dropped 5 bases, with 8 bases sitting between them. The CDR3 length is 13 residues. Germline CDR1 is SGHRS and CDR2 is YFSETQ. CDR3 coding DNA: TGCGCCAGCAGCTCTGAAGGGAATGAAAAACTGTTTTTT. Its translation is CASSSEGNEKLFF.

This clonotype has a count of ten or more. J is TRBJ2-2 and V is TRBV11-2; 7 positions match TRBD1. The germline gives CDR1 SGHAT, CDR2 FQNNGV. V dropped 6 bases and J dropped 8; count of bases not matched to a gene: 6. This CDR3 comprises 13 residues. As DNA, the CDR3 is TGTGCCAGCAGAGACAGGGTACATGGGGAGCTGTTTTTT. Its translation: CASRDRVHGELFF.

V usage is TRBV6-2 or TRBV6-3 and J usage is TRBJ2-1; tentative D call: TRBD2 (5 bases). Germline values: CDR1 MNHEY, CDR2 SVGEGT. The ends were cut back, 0 bases at V and 6 bases at J, with 9 bases in the middle. This CDR3 is built from 14 residues. CDR3 protein: CASSYSREGNEQFF. Here the CDR3 DNA reads TGTGCCAGCAGTTACTCACGGGAAGGCAATGAGCAGTTCTTC.

At least ten counts were recorded for this clonotype. The chain combines TRBV2 with TRBJ2-5, with D maybe TRBD2 (5 bases). The length of the CDR3 is 15 residues. The germline V gene has CDR1 SNHLY and CDR2 FYNNEI. V gave up 3 bases and J gave up 7 bases, with 18 bases separating them. CDR3 sequence: CASSDRRTEVGTQYF. The CDR3 DNA reads as TGTGCCAGCAGTGATCGGAGGACGGAGGTGGGGACCCAGTACTTC. Complete variable domain (other parts from reference TRBV2 and TRBJ2-5): EPEVTQTPSHQVTQMGQEVILRCVPISNHLYFYWYRQILGQKVEFLVSFYNNEISEKSEIFDDQFSVERPDGSNFTLKIRSTKLEDSAMYFCASSDRRTEVGTQYFGPGTRLLVL.

This clonotype was found many times. V gene TRBV20-1 combines with J gene TRBJ2-5, with TRBD2 matching 10 bases. Germline assignment: CDR1 DFQATT and CDR2 SNEGSKA (reference sequence). This CDR3 has 18 residues. With V trimmed by 0 bases and J by 5 bases, 15 bases remained unmatched. CDR3 nucleotides: TGCAGTGCTAGAGATAGTAGCGGGAGGTCCCCCAGTTGGGAGACCCAGTACTTC. It translates to CSARDSSGRSPSWETQYF.

This clonotype has at least ten counts. This chain links TRBV20-1 with TRBJ2-7; the match to TRBD2 covers 9 bases. CDR1 and CDR2 from the germline V gene are DFQATT and SNEGSKA (reference sequence). The V segment lost 1 base and the J segment 5 bases; nucleotides outside the gene matches: 6. The CDR3 sequence is 14 residues long. In nucleotides, the CDR3 is TGCAGTGCTAGAGCGGCTAGCGGGAACCACGAGCAGTACTTC. Its translation: CSARAASGNHEQYF.

This clonotype appeared many times. The chain combines TRBV6-2 or TRBV6-3 with TRBJ1-2; 7 positions agree with TRBD1. This CDR3 has 16 residues. The germline V gene encodes CDR1 MNHEY and CDR2 SVGEGT. The V segment lost 7 bases and the J segment 5 bases; nucleotides outside the gene matches: 16. CDR3 sequence reads: CASIGGSGGQSYGYTF. CDR3 nucleotides: TGTGCCAGCATTGGCGGCTCTGGGGGACAGTCTTATGGCTACACCTTC.

This clonotype is labeled as medium-sized. The V and J genes are TRBV6-1 and TRBJ2-2; 8 bases are shared with TRBD1. Trimming cost V 5 bases and J 7 bases; bases outside gene matches: 6. The germline V gene encodes CDR1 MNHNS and CDR2 SASEGT. The CDR3 is made up of 14 amino acids. Here the CDR3 reads CASSLRGRDGELFF. DNA of the CDR3: TGTGCCAGCAGTCTCAGGGGGCGTGACGGGGAGCTGTTTTTT.

This clonotype was observed many times. The chain couples TRBV5-1 to TRBJ2-7, with D tentatively TRBD1 (5 bases). V gave up 4 bases and J gave up 5 bases, with 13 bases separating them. There are 13 residues in the CDR3. Germline assignment: CDR1 SGHRS and CDR2 YFSETQ. As DNA, the CDR3 is TGCGCCAGCAGCGCCGGACAAGGGAACGAGCAGTACTTC. Protein: CASSAGQGNEQYF. The full variable domain, rest sourced from reference TRBV5-1 and TRBJ2-7, is KAGVTQTPRYLIKTRGQQVTLSCSPISGHRSVSWYQQTPGQGLQFLFEYFSETQRNKGNFPGRFSGRQFSNSRSEMNVSTLELGDSALYLCASSAGQGNEQYFGPGTRLTVT.

This clonotype was detected only once. The chain uses TRBV11-2 and TRBJ2-2, with D uncertain. The CDR3 covers 14 residues. Deletions cut 4 bases from V and 2 bases from J, with 8 bases between. Germline CDR1 SGHAT, CDR2 FQNNGV. DNA for the CDR3: TGTGCCAGCAGCTACGATATTAACACCGGGGAGCTGTTTTTT. It is translated as CASSYDINTGELFF.

The chain is built from TRBV30 and TRBJ1-6, with D perhaps TRBD1 (6 bases). Germline V gene sequence: CDR1 GTSNPN, CDR2 SVGIG (reference sequence). Deletions cut 2 bases from V and 7 bases from J, with 12 bases between. The length of the CDR3 is 14 residues. For the CDR3, the DNA is TGTGCCTGGAGTAAGGACAGTCTAAATTCACCCCTCCACTTT. Residues: CAWSKDSLNSPLHF.

This clonotype has a handful of counts. This clone may be a read error of a much larger clone one base away. The chain employs TRBV6-2 or TRBV6-3 and TRBJ2-2; a weak D match, TRBD1 (6 bases). The CDR3 has 15 amino acids. Germline lookup yields CDR1 MNHEY and CDR2 SVGEGT. CDR3 DNA: TGTGCCAGCAGACAAACAGGGACGAACACCTGGGAGCTGTTTTTT. It yields the protein CASRQTGTNTWELFF.

This clonotype has ten or more counts. The chain employs TRBV28 and TRBJ1-3; D unresolved. The V end was cut by 8 bases, the J end by 2 bases, with 16 bases between. This CDR3 has 15 amino acids. CDR1 and CDR2 (germline): MDHEN, SYDVKM. The CDR3 DNA follows: TGTGCCAGCCATGCGGTCGGTAGGCCTGGAAACACCATATATTTT. As protein: CASHAVGRPGNTIYF.

In this sample, this clonotype turned up many times. V and J are TRBV6-1 and TRBJ1-2; weak D call: TRBD1 (6 bases). V gave up 7 bases and J gave up 0 bases, with 15 bases separating them. Looked up from germline, CDR1 is MNHNS and CDR2 is SASEGT. CDR3 size: 15 residues. Written as DNA, the CDR3 is TGTGCCAGCAAGAGGGGGGACGGCGCTAACTATGGCTACACCTTC. Amino acids: CASKRGDGANYGYTF.